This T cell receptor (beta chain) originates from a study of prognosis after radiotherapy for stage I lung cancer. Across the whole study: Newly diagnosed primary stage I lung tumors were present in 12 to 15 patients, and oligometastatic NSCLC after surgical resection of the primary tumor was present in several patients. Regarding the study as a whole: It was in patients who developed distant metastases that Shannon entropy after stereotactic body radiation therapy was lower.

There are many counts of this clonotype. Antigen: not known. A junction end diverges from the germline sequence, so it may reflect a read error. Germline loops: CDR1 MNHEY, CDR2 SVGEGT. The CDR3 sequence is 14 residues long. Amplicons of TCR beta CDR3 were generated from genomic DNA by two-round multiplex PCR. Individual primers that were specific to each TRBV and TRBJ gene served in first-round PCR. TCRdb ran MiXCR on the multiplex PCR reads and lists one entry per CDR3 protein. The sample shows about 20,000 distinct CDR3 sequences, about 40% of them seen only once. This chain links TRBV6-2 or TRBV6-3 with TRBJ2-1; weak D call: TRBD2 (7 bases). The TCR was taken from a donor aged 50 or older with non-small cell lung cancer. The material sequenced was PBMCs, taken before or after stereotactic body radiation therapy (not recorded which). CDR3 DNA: TGTGCCAGCAGGGGCGGGGGCTCCTGCAATGAGCAGTTCTTC. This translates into CASRGGGSCNEQFF.